The clone carrying this TCR beta chain was seen more than once but under ten times. This sample was taken from a study of blood T cell repertoires in COVID-19. In the study overall: Material from acute and convalescent COVID-19 was sourced from the United States, Italy and Spain. In each case, the material was cDNA or gDNA derived from T cells, B-cell-depleted T cells, or PBMCs.

CDR1 SNHLY and CDR2 FYNNEI come from the germline V gene. Trimming removed 7 bases from V and 0 bases from J, with 18 bases in between. CDR3 length: 16 residues. Study processing details: Quantification of nucleated cells was approximated via reference gene primer amplification. The assay was immunoSEQ multiplex PCR, and TCRdb's table has in-frame clones only and misses some. That table supplies the V and J calls and clone size; D and trimming were determined from the DNA. The data show fewer than 120,000 clones, approximately 80% seen once. This TCR was recovered from a woman aged 55-69 years with acute or convalescent COVID-19. The specimen was peripheral blood. V gene TRBV2 combines with J gene TRBJ1-1; a weak D match, TRBD1 (5 bases). The CDR3 here is CASNILSRGVNTEAFF. DNA for the CDR3: TGTGCCAGCAATATCCTTAGTCGGGGGGTGAACACTGAAGCTTTCTTT.